What follows are 26 T cell receptor beta chains derived from one specimen sequenced in a study of shared T cell receptors in the human thymus. The method was immunoSEQ multiplex PCR; TCRdb's version includes in-frame clones alone and lacks a portion of them. The sample yields 540,000 or so clones, around 78% seen once. This sample was shared with a second study, whose subject was human thymus T cells.

Material for sequencing was thymocytes. The source is a boy younger than two with a congenital heart defect.

V and J are TRBV7-9 and TRBJ1-5, with D maybe TRBD1 (6 bases). CDR3 length: 15 amino acids. Trimming removed 0 bases at V and 3 bases at J, with 9 bases between. Per the germline V gene, CDR1 is SEHNR and CDR2 is FQNEAQ (reference sequence). This CDR3 is CASSLADSPNQPQHF. The CDR3, as DNA: TGTGCCAGCAGCTTAGCGGACAGTCCCAATCAGCCCCAGCATTTT. Combining the CDR3 with reference TRBV7-9 and TRBJ1-5 gives the whole variable domain DTGVSQNPRHKITKRGQNVTFRCDPISEHNRLYWYRQTLGQGPEFLTYFQNEAQLEKSRLLSDRFSAERPKGSFSTLEIQRTEQGDSAMYLCASSLADSPNQPQHFGDGTRLSIL.

The chain couples TRBV23-1 to TRBJ1-3; 8 nucleotides agree with TRBD1. TRBV23-1 is flagged as an ORF with uncertain function. The J segment lost 7 bases and the V segment lost 9 bases, leaving 14 bases of the junction unmatched. This CDR3 has 15 residues. The CDR3 region has the DNA TGCGCCAGAACTGGACAGGGTAAGTCGGGGAACACCATATATTTT. This sequence encodes CARTGQGKSGNTIYF.

This chain uses TRBV4-1 with TRBJ2-7, with 10 bases lining up with TRBD2. Germline values: CDR1 MGHRA, CDR2 YSYEKL. V dropped 1 base and J dropped 6; count of bases not matched to a gene: 6. CDR3 length equals 15 residues. For the CDR3, the DNA is TGCGCCAGCAGCCAAGCTAGCGGGAGTATAGTCGAGCAGTACTTC. It translates to CASSQASGSIVEQYF.

The chain combines TRBV5-1 with TRBJ2-3; 8 bases agree with TRBD2. The CDR3 sequence is 17 residues long. The V gene's germline CDR1 is SGHRS and CDR2 YFSETQ. V dropped 1 base and J dropped 0; count of bases not matched to a gene: 7. This chain's CDR3 is CASSLRGGQPSTDTQYF. The CDR3 coding sequence is TGCGCCAGCAGCTTGCGGGGGGGGCAGCCTAGCACAGATACGCAGTATTTT.

This chain connects TRBV6-4 to TRBJ2-7, with 9 nucleotides matching TRBD1. The CDR3 extends over 15 amino acids. The germline V gene encodes CDR1 MRHNA and CDR2 SNTAGT. Germline trimming cut 5 bases from V and 2 bases from J; bases unmatched to any gene: 7. The CDR3 loop is CASSTPGTGPYEQYF. CDR3 in DNA: TGTGCCAGCAGTACCCCGGGGACAGGGCCCTACGAGCAGTACTTC.

This clone appeared a few times. For the CDR3, the DNA is TGTGCCAGCAGCCTAGAGGAGGCTACGAACTATCAGCCCCAGCATTTT. Translating gives CASSLEEATNYQPQHF. This rearrangement joins TRBV28 to TRBJ1-5; D is undetermined. Germline V gene sequence: CDR1 MDHEN, CDR2 SYDVKM. Trimming took off 6 bases at V and 5 bases at J, with 20 bases between the two ends. There are 16 residues in the CDR3.

A word on this clone: Its ends do not fully match the called genes, so a read error is possible. This chain uses TRBV7-7 with TRBJ2-5; TRBD1 aligns across 7 bases. Germline lookup yields CDR1 SSHAT and CDR2 FNYEAQ (reference sequence). The CDR3 contains 17 residues. CDR3 in DNA: TGTGCTAGCAGCTTGGTTCCCACAACAGGGGTACGGGAGACCCAGTACTTC. This translates into CASSLVPTTGVRETQYF.

J is TRBJ2-7 and V is TRBV4-1; 7 nucleotides line up with TRBD1. Trimming removed 0 bases from V and 0 bases from J; junction bases left unmatched: 8. Germline V lookup: CDR1 MGHRA, CDR2 YSYEKL. The CDR3 is made up of 17 amino acids. CDR3 sequence (DNA): TGCGCCAGCAGCCAAGATATCCGACAGGGCTACTCCTACGAGCAGTACTTC. Its translation: CASSQDIRQGYSYEQYF.

The J gene is TRBJ2-3, the V gene TRBV30; D possibly corresponds to TRBD2 (6 bases). Germline V gives CDR1 GTSNPN, CDR2 SVGIG (reference sequence). The CDR3 sequence is 18 residues long. V gave up 2 bases and J gave up 2 bases, with 23 bases separating them. CDR3 amino acids: CAWSSVFLWGEFTDTQYF. In nucleotides, the CDR3 is TGTGCCTGGAGTTCCGTGTTCCTTTGGGGGGAATTCACAGATACGCAGTATTTT.

This clone was seen only a few times. This rearrangement joins TRBV11-3 to TRBJ2-2, with 15 bases aligning to TRBD2. With V trimmed by 6 bases and J by 7 bases, 12 bases remained unmatched. Per the germline V gene, CDR1 is SGHNT and CDR2 is YENEEA. This CDR3 is 18 amino acids long. CDR3 in DNA: TGTGCCAGCAGACTAGCCGGGACTAGCGGGAGGTTGTTCGGGGAGCTGTTTTTT. Translating it yields CASRLAGTSGRLFGELFF.

The chain recombines TRBV15 with TRBJ1-2, with D hard to call. Trimming removed 1 base at V and 5 bases at J, with 11 bases between. There are 14 residues in the CDR3. Germline lookup yields CDR1 LNHNV and CDR2 YYDKDF (reference sequence). CDR3 DNA sequence: TGTGCCACCAGCAGAGTGGGCAGACCATATGGCTACACCTTC. Translating it yields CATSRVGRPYGYTF.

V usage is TRBV6-5 and J usage is TRBJ2-3; D may be TRBD2 (5 bases). CDR1 and CDR2 from the germline V gene are MNHEY and SVGAGI. V was pared by 2 bases and J by 2 bases, with 14 bases between. CDR3 length: 16 residues. CDR3 DNA: TGTGCCAGCAGTTACACGCGGGCCCCACTCACAGATACGCAGTATTTT. This translates into CASSYTRAPLTDTQYF.

The V call is TRBV10-3, the J call TRBJ2-6; TRBD1 might be the D (6 bases). This CDR3 region has 13 residues. The V gene lost 8 bases and the J gene lost 3 bases, with 8 bases spanning the gap. CDR1 is ENHRY, CDR2 SYGVKD, per germline. The CDR3 coding sequence is TGTGCCATCCGGACAGATGGGGCCAACGTCCTGACTTTC. This gives the protein CAIRTDGANVLTF.

The V and J genes are TRBV13 and TRBJ2-7; D might be TRBD1 (6 bases). The length of the CDR3 is 14 residues. In germline, CDR1 is PRHDT, CDR2 FYEKMQ (reference sequence). Trimming removed 5 bases from V and 1 base from J, with 12 bases in between. CDR3 DNA: TGTGCCAGCAGCGACAGACAGGTTTCCTACGAGCAGTACTTC. Translating gives CASSDRQVSYEQYF.

The CDR3 spells CASSQAQDTGELFF. CDR3 DNA: TGTGCCAGCAGCCAAGCTCAGGACACCGGGGAGCTGTTTTTT. The genes are TRBV4-2 and TRBJ2-2; D not resolved. This CDR3 comprises 14 residues. The germline V and J ends were trimmed by 1 base and 3 bases, with 6 bases remaining between them. CDR1 LGHNA and CDR2 YNFKEQ come from the germline V gene.

CDR3 sequence reads: CASSVIGLNKNIQYF. The DNA of the CDR3 is TGTGCCAGCAGCGTAATTGGGCTGAACAAAAACATTCAGTACTTC. The chain combines TRBV9 with TRBJ2-4; unclear D gene. Germline V CDR1 and CDR2: SGDLS, YYNGEE. The CDR3 sequence is 15 residues long. V was shortened by 1 base and J by 3 bases, with 11 bases between the two germline ends.

The CDR3 DNA follows: TGTGCCAGCTGGGGACAGGGGCGACTTTCCTACAATGAGCAGTTCTTC. This codes for CASWGQGRLSYNEQFF. The V gene is TRBV2, the J gene TRBJ2-1; 10 bases are a match to TRBD1. The germline V gene has CDR1 SNHLY and CDR2 FYNNEI. CDR3 length equals 16 residues. With 8 bases clipped from V and 1 base from J, the junction kept 8 bases outside the gene matches.

This clone has more than one count but fewer than ten. The chain has TRBV4-1 and TRBJ2-1; 12 bases agree with TRBD2. Unmatched junction bases numbered 5, after V lost 3 bases and J lost 5 bases. The CDR3 sequence is 16 residues long. Germline V gene lookup returns CDR1 MGHRA and CDR2 YSYEKL. The CDR3 region has the DNA TGCGCCAGCAGCCACACACTAGCGGGAGGTAACAATGAGCAGTTCTTC. It encodes CASSHTLAGGNNEQFF.

The rearrangement uses TRBV27 and TRBJ1-5, with 8 bases matching TRBD1. CDR1 MNHEY and CDR2 SMNVEV come from the germline V gene (reference sequence). The CDR3 length is 16 residues. Losses at the gene ends were 4 bases for V and 5 bases for J; bases not matched to a gene: 10. The CDR3 loop reads CASSSIADRAHQPQHF. The CDR3 region has the DNA TGTGCCAGCAGTTCCATCGCGGACAGGGCACATCAGCCCCAGCATTTT.

The chain links TRBV27 to TRBJ2-7, with TRBD2 matching 10 bases. CDR3 size: 17 residues. The V gene end was trimmed by 5 bases and the J gene end by 5 bases; junction bases not matched to a gene: 15. The germline CDR1 and CDR2 sequences are MNHEY and SMNVEV (reference sequence). DNA of the CDR3: TGTGCCAGCAGTCCCCTGCAGCGACTAGCGGGCTCGGACGAGCAGTACTTC. The encoded protein is CASSPLQRLAGSDEQYF.

V usage is TRBV4-3 and J usage is TRBJ2-2; D gene ambiguous. CDR3 length equals 17 residues. CDR1 and CDR2 (germline): LGHNA, YSLEER. Trimming stripped 3 bases from V and 5 bases from J, with 19 bases between. The CDR3 region has the DNA TGCGCCAGCAGCCAGACCATCGGGTCCCCTAGGACCGGGGAGCTGTTTTTT. Translation gives CASSQTIGSPRTGELFF.

As to this clone: One end of the junction varies from germline; a read error may be responsible. The chain's CDR3 is CASSAGLPVAF. Written as DNA, the CDR3 is TGTGCCAGCAGTGCAGGCCTGCCCGTTGCCTTC. This chain uses TRBV6-1 with TRBJ1-2; D not resolved. The germline V gene has CDR1 MNHNS and CDR2 SASEGT. This CDR3 region has 11 residues.

This chain links TRBV4-1 with TRBJ1-3, with 9 bases identical to TRBD1. This CDR3 has 19 amino acids. Germline CDR1 MGHRA, CDR2 YSYEKL. Trimming took 0 bases from V and 5 from J; bases not matched to a gene: 14. The CDR3 nucleotides are TGCGCCAGCAGCCAAGATAGGTCCCGGGACAGGGTCTTGCGAAACACCATATATTTT. Protein: CASSQDRSRDRVLRNTIYF.

V usage is TRBV20-1 and J usage is TRBJ2-1; D gene unclear. Germline lookup yields CDR1 DFQATT and CDR2 SNEGSKA (reference sequence). The CDR3 loop spans 10 amino acids. The germline V and J ends were trimmed by 6 bases and 6 bases, with 6 bases remaining between them. The CDR3, as DNA: TGCAGTGCGGTGGCCAATGAGCAGTTCTTC. The encoded protein is CSAVANEQFF.

The chain employs TRBV4-1 and TRBJ1-5, with 10 bases aligning to TRBD1. V trimming: 1 base; J trimming: 5 bases; junction bases outside the gene matches: 5. The CDR3 spans 16 residues. Germline V gives CDR1 MGHRA, CDR2 YSYEKL. CDR3 in amino acids: CASSQATGGAYQPQHF. CDR3 sequence (DNA): TGCGCCAGCAGCCAAGCGACAGGGGGCGCTTATCAGCCCCAGCATTTT.

The V call is TRBV6-4, the J call TRBJ2-1; 8 bases line up with TRBD2. Germline V gives CDR1 MRHNA, CDR2 SNTAGT. This CDR3 has 16 amino acids. The V segment lost 0 bases and the J segment 9 bases; nucleotides outside the gene matches: 10. The CDR3 reads CASSDSRGSGTSEQFF. DNA of the CDR3: TGTGCCAGCAGTGACTCGAGGGGTAGCGGGACGAGTGAGCAGTTCTTC.